This is a list of T cell receptor beta chains from one sample in a study of T cells in Graves' hyperthyroidism and ophthalmopathy. Using its own MiXCR run on the multiplex PCR reads, TCRdb lists one record per CDR3 protein. Of roughly 580,000 distinct CDR3 sequences in the sample, approximately 13% were seen once. The sample was blood. Receptors originate from a woman aged 25 to 39 with Graves' hyperthyroidism that later progressed to Graves' ophthalmopathy. Each CDR3 is given with its conserved first and last residue. The D gene is left open where the match is weak. Only part of the rows carry a size: once, few, many, or a class if the clone is expanded.

TGTGCCAGCAGTAAAAGGGCGGGAAAAGGAGGTGAGCAGTTCTTC	CASSKRAGKGGEQFF	many	-	TRBJ2-1	TRBV28
TGTGCCAGCAGCTTACAAGAAAACATTCAGTTCTTC	CASSLQENIQFF	once	-	TRBJ2-1	TRBV7-2
TGCAGTGTGGGGGTCAGCAATCAGCCCCAGCATTTT	CSVGVSNQPQHF	many	-	TRBJ1-5	TRBV20-1
TGTGCCAGCACGGCTCCCGGGGGCACAGATACGCAGTATTTT	CASTAPGGTDTQYF	few	-	TRBJ2-3	TRBV6-1
TGTGCCAGCAGTCGGGACATCAAACAAGAGACCCAGTACTTC	CASSRDIKQETQYF	few	-	TRBJ2-5	TRBV6-1
TGCGCCAGCCAGACAGGGCCCACCGGGGAGCTGTTTTTT	CASQTGPTGELFF	few	TRBD1	TRBJ2-2	TRBV5-1
TGTGCCAGTACCCCGGGACTAGCGGGAGGACGGGACACCGGGGAGCTGTTTTTT	CASTPGLAGGRDTGELFF	-	TRBD2	TRBJ2-2	TRBV19
TGTGCCAGTAGTAACGCAGAGTCCACTGAAGCTTTCTTT	CASSNAESTEAFF	few	-	TRBJ1-1	TRBV19
TGTGCCAGCAGCGTAGAAGGGGTTGGCTATGGCTACACCTTC	CASSVEGVGYGYTF	many	-	TRBJ1-2	TRBV9
TGCAGTGCTAGAATGCCCCCTCCTGTTGCAGATACGCAGTATTTT	CSARMPPPVADTQYF	many	-	TRBJ2-3	TRBV20-1
TGCGCCAGCAGAATTAGCAGTCTATACAATGAGCAGTTCTTC	CASRISSLYNEQFF	-	-	TRBJ2-1	TRBV10-2
TGTGCCAGCATTGACTCATACACAGATACGCAGTATTTT	CASIDSYTDTQYF	-	-	TRBJ2-3	TRBV6-2/TRBV6-3
TGCAGTGCGCGAGGTCTGGACGGGGTCGGCGCAGATACGCAGTATTTT	CSARGLDGVGADTQYF	many	-	TRBJ2-3	TRBV20-1
TGTGCCATCCCGACGGGGCAGGCCTCGCGTCAGCCCCAGCATTTT	CAIPTGQASRQPQHF	-	-	TRBJ1-5	TRBV5-6
TGTGCCAGCAGCCCCGGACTAGCCAGCTCCTACAATGAGCAGTTCTTC	CASSPGLASSYNEQFF	many	TRBD2	TRBJ2-1	TRBV7-9
TGTGCCAGCAGTTACGACACCGGAAACTACTACGAGCAGTACTTC	CASSYDTGNYYEQYF	many	-	TRBJ2-7	TRBV6-2/TRBV6-3
TGTGCCACCAGTGATGGCGCGGGTGCCGGGGAGCTGTTTTTT	CATSDGAGAGELFF	many	-	TRBJ2-2	TRBV24-1
TGTGCCAGCACCAAGGGGTTCGGATCGAACACTGAAGCTTTCTTT	CASTKGFGSNTEAFF	many	-	TRBJ1-1	TRBV6-1
TGTGCCAGCAAGAAAGGGACAGGTGCCCCGGGGCAGCCCCAGCATTTT	CASKKGTGAPGQPQHF	many	TRBD1	TRBJ1-5	TRBV6-2/TRBV6-3
TGTGCCAGCAGTTACCAGGTGGGATTCTCTGGGGCCAACGTCCTGACTTTC	CASSYQVGFSGANVLTF	-	-	TRBJ2-6	TRBV6-2/TRBV6-3
TGTGCCAGCAGGGGCGGTAAGGGACTAGCGGGCCGCAATGAGCAGTTCTTC	CASRGGKGLAGRNEQFF	many	TRBD2	TRBJ2-1	TRBV7-2
TGTGCCAGTAGTCCAAGCATCTTATTCCAAGAGACCCAGTACTTC	CASSPSILFQETQYF	many	-	TRBJ2-5	TRBV19